These 5 T cell receptor beta chains originate from one sample sequenced in a study of T cell responses to AZD1222 COVID-19 vaccine. Measured with immunoSEQ multiplex PCR; TCRdb has only the in-frame clones, and not every one. This sample yields about 150,000 clones, of which roughly 82% are seen a single time; about 4% belongs to the top ten. The specimen comprised peripheral blood, sampled on day 0 of AZD1222 vaccination. These receptors came from an adult in good health.

The V call is TRBV7-2, the J call TRBJ1-1, with TRBD1 matching over 7 bases. Germline lookup yields CDR1 SGHTA and CDR2 FQGNSA. The trim removed 6 bases at V and 0 bases at J, leaving 10 bases unmatched. This CDR3 contains 16 residues. This chain's CDR3 is CASRPRTGSMNTEAFF. The CDR3 DNA reads TGTGCCAGCAGACCAAGGACAGGTTCGATGAACACTGAAGCTTTCTTT. Combining the CDR3 with reference TRBV7-2 and TRBJ1-1 gives the whole variable domain GAGVSQSPSNKVTEKGKDVELRCDPISGHTALYWYRQSLGQGLEFLIYFQGNSAPDKSGLPSDRFSAERTGGSVSTLTIQRTQQEDSAVYLCASRPRTGSMNTEAFFGQGTRLTVV.

The chain links TRBV6-5 to TRBJ1-1; weak D call: TRBD1 (5 bases). The CDR3 spans 13 residues. V was cut by 7 bases and J by 3 bases, with 12 bases left in between. CDR1 is MNHEY and CDR2 is SVGAGI in the germline V gene. The CDR3 sequence is CASTSRGDTEAFF. The CDR3 DNA follows: TGTGCCAGCACCTCCCGGGGGGACACTGAAGCTTTCTTT.

CDR3 sequence: CAITSTGVGAFF. The CDR3 DNA is TGTGCCATCACCTCAACGGGTGTCGGAGCTTTCTTT. The gene calls are TRBV10-3 and TRBJ1-1, with unresolved D. The CDR3 covers 12 residues. The V gene's germline CDR1 is ENHRY and CDR2 SYGVKD. V was clipped by 7 bases and J by 10 bases, with 16 bases between them.

The chain recombines TRBV29-1 with TRBJ1-1; possible D gene TRBD1, 6 bases. Germline assignment: CDR1 SQVTM and CDR2 ANQGSEA. Trimming removed 7 bases at V and 4 bases at J, with 16 bases between. This CDR3 has 13 amino acids. The CDR3 sequence: CSAQKDSLTEAFF. The CDR3 DNA sequence: TGCAGCGCCCAGAAGGACAGCCTCACTGAAGCTTTCTTT.

The chain links TRBV5-5 to TRBJ1-1, with D unresolved. The V end was cut by 8 bases, the J end by 1 base, with 12 bases between. Germline CDR1 reads SGHKS; CDR2 reads YYEKEE (reference sequence). The CDR3 is 13 residues long. The chain's CDR3 is CASAGQPNTEAFF. CDR3 DNA sequence: TGTGCCAGTGCTGGGCAACCGAACACTGAAGCTTTCTTT.